Sequencing of this T cell receptor beta chain was carried out in a study of T cell changes during pregnancy in multiple sclerosis (dated by TCRdb to between 2017 and 2020). With respect to the entire study: In women with multiple sclerosis, the researchers looked at how the T cell repertoire shifted as pregnancy progressed.

V trim: 0 bases; J trim: 8 bases; unmatched bases: 3. CDR1 and CDR2 are drawn from the germline V gene: MGHRA, YSYEKL. Measured from the cysteine to the phenylalanine, the CDR3 is 13 residues long. Only the CDR3 portion is preserved as DNA: 39 bases, with reading frame beginning at the first base. Preparation of the library involved the immunoSEQ multiplex PCR assay. Drawn from immuneACCESS, this table holds only the in-frame rearrangements with V and J called that TCRdb kept. Clones are partly lost; checked studies trace under half to an unresolved V gene and leave the rest unexplained. The sample contains some 50,000 clones, more than 85% of them found a single time. In total, the top ten clones hold less than 3.5% of the sample. Regarding this clone: The antigen it binds to is not known. There are no base qualities to consult, and no much larger clone falls within one base.

Sequenced material: CD8+ T cells from peripheral blood mononuclear cells, taken in the second trimester of pregnancy. This TCR was sampled from a female donor with multiple sclerosis, enrolled in a pregnancy study. The chain was built from TRBV4-1 and TRBJ1-1; the central 7 bases match TRBD1. Read as DNA, the sequence is TGCGCCAGCAGCCAAGACTGGGACAGAGAAGCTTTCTTT. Its protein is CASSQDWDREAFF.